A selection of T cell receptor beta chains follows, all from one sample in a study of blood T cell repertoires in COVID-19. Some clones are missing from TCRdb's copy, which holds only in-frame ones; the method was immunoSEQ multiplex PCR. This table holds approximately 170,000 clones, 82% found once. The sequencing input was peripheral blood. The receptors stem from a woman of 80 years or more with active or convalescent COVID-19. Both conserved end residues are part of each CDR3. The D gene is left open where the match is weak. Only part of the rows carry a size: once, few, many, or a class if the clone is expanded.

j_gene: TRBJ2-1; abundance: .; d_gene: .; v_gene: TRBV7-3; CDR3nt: TGTGCCAGCAGCCCCTCCTCGCGGGCAGCCTCCTACAATGAGCAGTTCTTC; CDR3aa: CASSPSSRAASYNEQFF
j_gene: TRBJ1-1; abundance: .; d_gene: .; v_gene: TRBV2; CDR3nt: TGTGCCAGCAGTGAAAGGTGGGGAGAGAGAGCTTTCTTT; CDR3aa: CASSERWGERAFF
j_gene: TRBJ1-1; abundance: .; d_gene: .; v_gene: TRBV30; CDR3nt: TGTGCCTGGAGTGTTGGCAGGGACACTGAAGCTTTCTTT; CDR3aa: CAWSVGRDTEAFF
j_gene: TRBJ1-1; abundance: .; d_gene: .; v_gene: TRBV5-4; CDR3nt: TGTGCCAGCAGAATGGGGGTCAGGGGGAACACTGAAGCTTTCTTT; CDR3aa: CASRMGVRGNTEAFF
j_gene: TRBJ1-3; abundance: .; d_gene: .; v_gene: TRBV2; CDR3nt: TGTGCCAGCAGTGAATATGCAGGCCTCTCTGGAAACACCATATATTTT; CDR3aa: CASSEYAGLSGNTIYF
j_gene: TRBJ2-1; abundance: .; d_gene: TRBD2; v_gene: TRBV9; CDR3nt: TGTGCCAGCAGCGTTAGCGGGAGACAAAAAGGGAATGAGCAGTTCTTC; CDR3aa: CASSVSGRQKGNEQFF
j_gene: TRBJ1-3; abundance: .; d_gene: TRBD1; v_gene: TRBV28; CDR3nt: TGTGCCAGCAGCCCTGGATTTACAGGGGCGGTTGGAAACACCATATATTTT; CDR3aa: CASSPGFTGAVGNTIYF
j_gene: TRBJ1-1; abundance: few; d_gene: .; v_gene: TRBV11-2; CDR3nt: TGTGCCAGCAGCTCCCCTTTCGGGGGGTCGACTGAAGCTTTCTTT; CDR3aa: CASSSPFGGSTEAFF
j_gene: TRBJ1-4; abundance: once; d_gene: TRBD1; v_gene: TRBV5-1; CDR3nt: TGCGCCAGCAGCTTGGGGACAGGGAAGAATGAAAAACTGTTTTTT; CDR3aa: CASSLGTGKNEKLFF
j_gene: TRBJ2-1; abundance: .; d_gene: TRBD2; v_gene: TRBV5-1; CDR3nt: TGCGCCAGCAGCTTGGACCCACGACTAGCGGTTACTTCCTACAATGAGCAGTTCTTC; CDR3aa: CASSLDPRLAVTSYNEQFF
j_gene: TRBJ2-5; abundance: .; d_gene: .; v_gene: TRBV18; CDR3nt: TGTGCCAGCCGGCCAGAGAACTACCCGGGGGACCAGTACTTC; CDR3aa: CASRPENYPGDQYF
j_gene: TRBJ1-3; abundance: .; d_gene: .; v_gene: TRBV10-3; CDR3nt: TGTGCCATCAATACCGGGACACTCTCTGGAAACACCATATATTTT; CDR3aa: CAINTGTLSGNTIYF
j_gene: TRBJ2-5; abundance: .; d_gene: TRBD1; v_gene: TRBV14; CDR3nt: TGTGCCAGCAGCCGAGACAGGGGATCAGAGACCCAGTACTTC; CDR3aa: CASSRDRGSETQYF
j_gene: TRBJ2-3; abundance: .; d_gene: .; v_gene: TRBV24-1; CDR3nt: TGTGCCACCAGTGGCCAGGGAACAGATACGCAGTATTTT; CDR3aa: CATSGQGTDTQYF
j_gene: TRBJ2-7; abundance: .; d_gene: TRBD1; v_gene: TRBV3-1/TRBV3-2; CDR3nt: TGTGCCAGCAGCCCGGGACAGGACTACGAGCAGTACTTC; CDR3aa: CASSPGQDYEQYF
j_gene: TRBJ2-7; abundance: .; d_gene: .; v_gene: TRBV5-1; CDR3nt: TGCGCCAGCATCCCTCGAGGACTGGACGAGCAGTACTTC; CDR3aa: CASIPRGLDEQYF
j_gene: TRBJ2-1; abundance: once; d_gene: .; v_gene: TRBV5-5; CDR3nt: TGTGCCAGCAGCTGGGGACAACGGAATGAGCAGTTCTTC; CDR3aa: CASSWGQRNEQFF
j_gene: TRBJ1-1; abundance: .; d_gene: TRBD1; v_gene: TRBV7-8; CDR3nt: TGTGCCAGCAGCACCCGGGACAGCACTGAAGCTTTCTTT; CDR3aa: CASSTRDSTEAFF
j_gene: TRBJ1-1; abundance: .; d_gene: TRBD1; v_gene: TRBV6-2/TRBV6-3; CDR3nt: TGTGCCAGCAGTGACAGGGGGCGAGGTGAAGCTTTCTTT; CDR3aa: CASSDRGRGEAFF